This T cell receptor (beta chain) was found in a study of T cells of healthy individuals. MiXCR, applied by TCRdb to the 5' RACE reads, yields one record per CDR3 protein. This sample yields 55,000 to 65,000 distinct CDR3 sequences, of which 15% to 20% are seen a single time; less than 6% belongs to the top ten. This receptor was identified in a human donor in good health.

The chain's CDR3 is CASSLGGRGWMYEQFF. CDR3 in DNA: TGTGCCAGCAGCTTAGGGGGCAGGGGGTGGATGTATGAGCAGTTCTTC. V and J are TRBV7-9 and TRBJ2-1, with 7 positions matching TRBD1. With V trimmed by 1 base and J by 8 bases, 11 bases remained unmatched. The CDR3 length is 16 residues. CDR1 SEHNR and CDR2 FQNEAQ come from the germline V gene (reference sequence).